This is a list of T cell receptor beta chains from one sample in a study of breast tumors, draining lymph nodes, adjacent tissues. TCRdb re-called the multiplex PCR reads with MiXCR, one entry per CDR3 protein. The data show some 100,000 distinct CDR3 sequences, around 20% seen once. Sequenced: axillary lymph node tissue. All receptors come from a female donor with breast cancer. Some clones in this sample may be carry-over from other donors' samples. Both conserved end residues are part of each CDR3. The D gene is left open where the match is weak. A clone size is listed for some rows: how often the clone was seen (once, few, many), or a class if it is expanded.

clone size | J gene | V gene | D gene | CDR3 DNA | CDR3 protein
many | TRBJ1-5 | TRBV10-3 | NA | TGTGCCATCAGTGAGACGGAAAATCAGCCCCAGCATTTT | CAISETENQPQHF
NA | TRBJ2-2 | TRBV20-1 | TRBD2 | TGCAGTGCTAGAGATCCTTTGACTAGCGGGGGTGGGACCGGGGAGCTGTTTTTT | CSARDPLTSGGGTGELFF
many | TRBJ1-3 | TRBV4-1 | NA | TGCGCCAGCAGCCAAGCACACGTCTCTGGAAACACCATATATTTT | CASSQAHVSGNTIYF
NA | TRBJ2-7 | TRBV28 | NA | TGTGCCAGCAGTTTAGGGAGGGTTACAGGGCGTAAGGCCGAGCAGTACTTC | CASSLGRVTGRKAEQYF
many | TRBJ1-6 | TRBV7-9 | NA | TGTGCCAGCAGCCAAAGGGGACATGGGAATTCACCCCTCCACTTT | CASSQRGHGNSPLHF
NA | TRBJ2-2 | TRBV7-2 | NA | TGTGCCAGCAGCCTCGGACGGATTTACACCGGGGAGCTGTTTTTT | CASSLGRIYTGELFF
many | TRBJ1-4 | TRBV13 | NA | TGTGCCAGCAGCTTAGAAAGGGGTAGGGCAGACGAAAAACTGTTTTTT | CASSLERGRADEKLFF
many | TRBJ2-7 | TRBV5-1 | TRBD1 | TGCGCCAGCAGTAACCCCGACAGGGCCTACGAGCAGTACTTC | CASSNPDRAYEQYF
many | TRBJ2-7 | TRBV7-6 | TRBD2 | TGTGCCAGCAGCTTAGAGTCTAGCGGGAGGGTCGAGCAGTACTTC | CASSLESSGRVEQYF
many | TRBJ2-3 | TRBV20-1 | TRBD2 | TGCAGTGCTATCGGTAGCGGGAGAAGGGCTAGCACAGATACGCAGTATTTT | CSAIGSGRRASTDTQYF
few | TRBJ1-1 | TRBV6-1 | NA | TGTGCCAGCAGTGAAATAGGGTCTAAAGCTTTCTTT | CASSEIGSKAFF
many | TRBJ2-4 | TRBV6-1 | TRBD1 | TGTGCCAGCAGTTGGGACAGCAAAAACATTCAGTACTTC | CASSWDSKNIQYF
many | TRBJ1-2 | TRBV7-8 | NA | TGTGCCAGCAGCTTAGGATCAGTAATTAGCTATGGCTACACCTTC | CASSLGSVISYGYTF
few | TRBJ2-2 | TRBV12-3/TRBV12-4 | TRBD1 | TGTGCCAGCATCCTGACAGGGGGCTGGACCGGGGAGCTGTTTTTT | CASILTGGWTGELFF
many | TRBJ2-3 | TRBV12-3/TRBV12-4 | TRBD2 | TGTGCCAGCAGCACGGGACTAGCGGAGTCTAGCACAGATACGCAGTATTTT | CASSTGLAESSTDTQYF
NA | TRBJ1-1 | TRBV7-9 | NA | TGTGCTGGGGGGCAGGGAGCTTTGAACACTGAAGCTTTCTTT | CAGGQGALNTEAFF
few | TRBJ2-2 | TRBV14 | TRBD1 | TGTGCCAGCAGCCCCCGGGACAGCGCTACCGGGGAGCTGTTTTTT | CASSPRDSATGELFF
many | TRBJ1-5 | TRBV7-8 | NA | TGTGCCAGCAGCTTGGCCCCTAGGGGTCAGCCCCAGCATTTT | CASSLAPRGQPQHF
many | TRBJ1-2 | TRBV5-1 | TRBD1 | TGCGCCAGCACCTCACAGGGGGTTGGCTACACCTTC | CASTSQGVGYTF
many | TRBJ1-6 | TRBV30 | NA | TGTGCCTGGAGTCGGGGGTCACCCCTCCACTTT | CAWSRGSPLHF
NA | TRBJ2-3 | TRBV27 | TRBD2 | TGTGCCAGCAGTAATATGGGGGGGACAGATACGCAGTATTTT | CASSNMGGTDTQYF
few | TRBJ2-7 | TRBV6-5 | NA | TGTGCCAGCAGTTACACGGGGGCTGCCCACGAGCAGTACTTC | CASSYTGAAHEQYF
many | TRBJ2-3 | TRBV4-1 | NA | TGCGCCAGCAGCCAAGTATTGGATACGCAGTATTTT | CASSQVLDTQYF
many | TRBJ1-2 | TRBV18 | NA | TGTGCCAGCTCACGCCTGGACATCTCTGGCTACACCTTC | CASSRLDISGYTF
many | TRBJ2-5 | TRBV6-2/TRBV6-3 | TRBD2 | TGTGCCAGCAGTTACTCGGCACCGGGACTAGCGGGGGGGCTTATTGAGACCCAGTACTTC | CASSYSAPGLAGGLIETQYF
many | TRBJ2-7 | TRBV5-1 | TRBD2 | TGCGCCAGCAGCCAACTAGCGGGGGGCTACGAGCAGTACTTC | CASSQLAGGYEQYF
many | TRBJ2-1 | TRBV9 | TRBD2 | TGTGCCAGCAGCGTAGTGGGGACTAGCGGGAGTCTAGGGGAGCAGTTCTTC | CASSVVGTSGSLGEQFF
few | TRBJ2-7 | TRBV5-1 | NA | TGCGCCAGCAGCTTGTACGGCTACGAGCAGTACTTC | CASSLYGYEQYF